The TCR beta chain under discussion was sequenced for a study of shared clonotypes between healthy human individuals. The authors ran the assay at deep level. Sorted-subset replicate PCR reactions were performed with approximately 200 ng DNA, corresponding to 30,000 or so T cell genomes. Original methodology: Junction-only sequences without quality scores were provided by ImmunoSEQ, so filtering was different. Data came from immunoSEQ multiplex PCR; TCRdb stores just in-frame clones and leaves some out. Clonal size and the V and J genes are those of that table, whereas D and trimming came from the DNA. In the table there are around 2,000,000 clones, about 95% of which are singletons. CD45RO-negative CD8 cells positively selected for CCR7 made up the naive population, which excluded terminally differentiated effector memory CD45RA+ cells. Healthy HIV-negative adults with no recent acute infections or vaccinations were recruited as donors.

The sequencing input was naive CD8+ T cells sorted from blood. The receptor was derived from a man younger than 35 in good health.

CDR3 loop: CASSHRSGFLYEQYF. Written as DNA, the CDR3 is TGCGCCAGCAGCCATAGGTCAGGGTTCCTCTACGAGCAGTACTTC. V usage is TRBV4-1 and J usage is TRBJ2-7, with D maybe TRBD1 (5 bases). This CDR3 has 15 amino acids. Germline-derived CDR1 and CDR2 are MGHRA and YSYEKL. Trimming took off 3 bases at V and 3 bases at J, with 15 bases between the two ends.